This TCR beta chain was found in a study of blood T cell repertoires in COVID-19. Study context: PBMCs, B-cell-depleted T cells, or T cells were the source of the cDNA or gDNA that made up the material.

Per the original data handling: Reference gene primer amplification gave nucleated cell count estimates. Sequencing was performed with immunoSEQ multiplex PCR; in TCRdb, only in-frame clones are kept and a portion is missing. Clonal size and the V and J genes are those of that table, whereas D and trimming came from the DNA. The sample has a few hundred thousand clones; approximately 80% are singletons. Participant ages covered roughly 18 to 89 years across 25 or so US areas. Participants' reported clinical history set cohort assignment. Sample: PBMCs or T cells enriched from blood (not recorded which). This clonotype was obtained from a man aged 25 to 45 with acute COVID-19.

The CDR3 region is CAVHGGKQETQYF. CDR3 bases: TGTGCCGTCCACGGGGGGAAACAAGAGACCCAGTACTTC. The rearrangement joins TRBV10-3 to TRBJ2-5, with 7 bases identical to TRBD2. The CDR3 length is 13 residues. CDR1 is ENHRY and CDR2 is SYGVKD in the germline V gene. V gave up 11 bases and J gave up 2 bases; unmatched junction bases: 8.